This T cell receptor (beta chain) was sequenced for a study of blood T cell repertoires in COVID-19. At the level of the study: Sites across the United States, Italy and Spain contributed samples from acute and convalescent COVID-19. PBMCs, B-cell-depleted T cells, or T cells were the source of the cDNA or gDNA that made up the material.

Germline V gene sequence: CDR1 MNHNY, CDR2 SVGAGI (reference sequence). The CDR3 contains 12 residues. The V and J ends lost 8 bases and 7 bases, in that order; junction bases with no gene match: 5. As handled by the study authors: It was from reference gene primer amplification that nucleated cell counts were estimated. Using immunoSEQ multiplex PCR, the repertoire was profiled, and TCRdb retains in-frame clones only, with some absent. V and J calls and clone size are copied from that table; D and trimming were computed from the DNA. The sample carries tens of thousands of clones, around 86% recorded once.

Input material: peripheral blood. This sequence was found in a man aged 80 or over with acute or convalescent COVID-19. This chain links TRBV6-6 with TRBJ1-5; 7 positions agree with TRBD1. In DNA, the CDR3 is TGTGCCAGCGACAGGGAAGGCCAGCCCCAGCATTTT. The encoded protein is CASDREGQPQHF.